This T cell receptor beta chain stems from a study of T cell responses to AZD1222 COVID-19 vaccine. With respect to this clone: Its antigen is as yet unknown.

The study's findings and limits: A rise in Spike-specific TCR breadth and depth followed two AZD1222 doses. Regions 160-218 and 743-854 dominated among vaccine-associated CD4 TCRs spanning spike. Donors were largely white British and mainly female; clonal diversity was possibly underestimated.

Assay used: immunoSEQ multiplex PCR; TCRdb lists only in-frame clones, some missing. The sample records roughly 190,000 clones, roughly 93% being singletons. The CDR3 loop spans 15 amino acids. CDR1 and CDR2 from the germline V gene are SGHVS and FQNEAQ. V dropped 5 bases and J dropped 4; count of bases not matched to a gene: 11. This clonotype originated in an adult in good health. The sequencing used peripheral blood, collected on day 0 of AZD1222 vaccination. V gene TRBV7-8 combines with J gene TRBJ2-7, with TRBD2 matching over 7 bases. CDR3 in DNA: TGTGCCAGCAGCCCACGGATGGGGGGGACGTACGAGCAGTACTTC. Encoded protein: CASSPRMGGTYEQYF.